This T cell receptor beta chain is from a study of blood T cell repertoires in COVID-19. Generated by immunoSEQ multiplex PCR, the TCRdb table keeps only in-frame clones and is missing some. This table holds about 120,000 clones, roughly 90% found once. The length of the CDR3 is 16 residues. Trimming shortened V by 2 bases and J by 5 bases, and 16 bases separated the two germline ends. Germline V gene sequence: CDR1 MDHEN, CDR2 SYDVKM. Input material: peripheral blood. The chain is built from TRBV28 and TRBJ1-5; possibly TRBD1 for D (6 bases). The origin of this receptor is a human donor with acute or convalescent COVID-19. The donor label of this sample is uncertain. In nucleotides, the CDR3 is TGTGCCAGCAGTTTACTGGGCCGGCAGGGGTATCAGCCCCAGCATTTT. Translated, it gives CASSLLGRQGYQPQHF.